This T cell receptor beta chain is drawn from a study of blood T cells in healthy people across ages. For the second PCR, which ran for about 7 to 11 cycles, a sample-barcoded 5' primer and a J-beta primer mix were used. TCRdb re-called the 5' RACE reads through MiXCR, storing one row per CDR3 protein. The table records 1.8 million or so distinct CDR3 sequences, roughly 43% of them present only once. Staff drew ten milliliters of peripheral blood from each donor. With V trimmed by 3 bases and J by 3 bases, 4 bases remained unmatched. Germline CDR1 DFQATT, CDR2 SNEGSKA (reference sequence). The CDR3 totals 14 residues.

The chain uses TRBV20-1 and TRBJ1-4, with 7 bases identical to TRBD1. Sequenced: blood. The sequence was collected from a human donor in good health. CDR3 in amino acids: CSARRDRANEKLFF. The CDR3 coding sequence is TGCAGTGCTAGGAGGGACAGAGCTAATGAAAAACTGTTTTTT.